This T cell receptor (beta chain) is from a study of blood T cells in healthy people across ages. A note on this clonotype: Its target is not known.

Alongside a J-beta primer mix, a sample-barcoded 5' primer served in a second PCR lasting 7 to 11 cycles. Each CDR3 protein gets one entry after TCRdb re-called the 5' RACE reads with MiXCR. The sample has approximately 580,000 distinct CDR3 sequences, more than 20% seen once. Study-wide results and limits: Diversity figures derived from one million T cells were judged to underestimate the true value.

V lost 2 bases and J 3 bases, leaving 28 bases between the germline ends. The CDR3 length is 20 residues. The germline CDR1 and CDR2 sequences are MNHEY and SVGEGT. This sample was also put to use in a study of T cells of mothers and their children. This second study says: It was observed that no persistent microchimeric T cell clones could be detected.

The chain uses TRBV6-2 or TRBV6-3 and TRBJ2-5; D perhaps matches TRBD2 (5 bases). Sample: blood. The TCR originated in a boy younger than 18 in good health. The CDR3 protein is CASSYAIDALLGAVEETQYF. As DNA, the CDR3 is TGTGCCAGCAGTTACGCCATCGATGCCCTACTTGGAGCGGTGGAAGAGACCCAGTACTTC.